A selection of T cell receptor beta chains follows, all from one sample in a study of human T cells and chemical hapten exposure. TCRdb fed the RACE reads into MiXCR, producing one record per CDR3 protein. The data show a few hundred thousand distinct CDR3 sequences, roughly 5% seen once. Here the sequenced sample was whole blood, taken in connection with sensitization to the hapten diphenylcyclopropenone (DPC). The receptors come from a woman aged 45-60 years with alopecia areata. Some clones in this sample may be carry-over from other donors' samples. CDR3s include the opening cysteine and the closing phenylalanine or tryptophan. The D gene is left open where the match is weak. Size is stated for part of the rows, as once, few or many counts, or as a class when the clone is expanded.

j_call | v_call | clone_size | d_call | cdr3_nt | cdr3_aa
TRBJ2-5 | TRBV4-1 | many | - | TGCGCCAGCAGCCAAGGATACGGCAGGGACCAAGAGACCCAGTACTTC | CASSQGYGRDQETQYF
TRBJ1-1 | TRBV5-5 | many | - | TGTGCCAGCAGCTTTTCAGGGTCTGAAGCTTTCTTT | CASSFSGSEAFF
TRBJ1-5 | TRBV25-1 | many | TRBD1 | TGTGCCAGCAGCGCCCGGGACAGTCAAGTCAATCAGCCCCAGCATTTT | CASSARDSQVNQPQHF
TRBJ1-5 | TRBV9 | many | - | TGTGCCAGCAGCGTAGGGGCAGCCTTAGATCAGCCCCAGCATTTT | CASSVGAALDQPQHF
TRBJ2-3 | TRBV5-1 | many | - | TGCGCCAGCAAGGGGACCCCGACGATCACAGATACGCAGTATTTT | CASKGTPTITDTQYF
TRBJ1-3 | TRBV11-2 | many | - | TGTGCCAGCAGCCCACTCGAACGCAGGGAGCGAGGAAACACCATATATTTT | CASSPLERRERGNTIYF
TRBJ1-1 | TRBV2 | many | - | TGTGCCAGCTGTGTACTAAACACTGAAGCTTTCTTT | CASCVLNTEAFF
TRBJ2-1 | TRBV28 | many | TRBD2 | TGTGCCAGCAGTTCCTATAGCGGGAGGGCCGGTGAGCAGTTCTTC | CASSSYSGRAGEQFF
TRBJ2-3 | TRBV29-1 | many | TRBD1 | TGCAGCGTTAATGACAGGGGGACAGATACGCAGTATTTT | CSVNDRGTDTQYF
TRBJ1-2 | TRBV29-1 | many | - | TGCAGCGTTGCCCTGGGGATGAATGGCTACACCTTC | CSVALGMNGYTF
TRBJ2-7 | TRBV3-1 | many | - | TGTGCCAGCAGCCAGGAGCTAAACTACGAGCAGTACTTC | CASSQELNYEQYF
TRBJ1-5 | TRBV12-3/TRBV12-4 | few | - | TGTGCCAGCAGTTTGAACGTTAGGAATCAGCCCCAGCATTTT | CASSLNVRNQPQHF
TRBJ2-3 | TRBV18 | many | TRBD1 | TGTGCCAGCTCACCAGGACAGGGACTTAGCACAGATACGCAGTATTTT | CASSPGQGLSTDTQYF
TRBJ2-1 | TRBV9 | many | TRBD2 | TGTGCCAGCAGCGTAGAGGGGAGGGGCGATGAGCAGTTCTTC | CASSVEGRGDEQFF
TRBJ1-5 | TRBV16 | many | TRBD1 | TGTGCCAGCAGCCACACGGGACAGGGAGGTTTATTTGATCAGCCCCAGCATTTT | CASSHTGQGGLFDQPQHF
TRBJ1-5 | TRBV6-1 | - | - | TGTGCCAGCAGTGAAGTGTATAGCAATCAGCCCCAGCATTTT | CASSEVYSNQPQHF
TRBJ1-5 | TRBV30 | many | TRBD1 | TGTGCCTGGGGTCAGGGGGCTCGTCAGCCCCAGCATTTT | CAWGQGARQPQHF
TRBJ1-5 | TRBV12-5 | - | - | TGTGCTAGTGGTTTGGACCTTAGCAATCAGCCCCAGCATTTT | CASGLDLSNQPQHF
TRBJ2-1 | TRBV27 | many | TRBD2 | TGTGCCAGCAGCCTTAGCGGGGGGGCCGGAAATGAGCAGTTCTTC | CASSLSGGAGNEQFF
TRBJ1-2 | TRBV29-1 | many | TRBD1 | TGCAGCGTTAAGGGGGCGCAGGACTATGGCTACACCTTC | CSVKGAQDYGYTF
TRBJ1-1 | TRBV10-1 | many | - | TGCGCCAGCAGTGATCCACAAAACACTGAAGCTTTCTTT | CASSDPQNTEAFF
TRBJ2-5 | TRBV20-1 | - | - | TGCAGTGCTAGACGCCAGGGTTTAGAGACCCAGTACTTC | CSARRQGLETQYF
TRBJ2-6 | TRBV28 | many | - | TGTGCCAGCCTCTTACTGGGGGCCAACGTCCTGACTTTC | CASLLLGANVLTF
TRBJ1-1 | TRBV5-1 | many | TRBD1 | TGCGCCAGCAGCCTGGGGAGACAGGGGGCTGAAGCTTTCTTT | CASSLGRQGAEAFF
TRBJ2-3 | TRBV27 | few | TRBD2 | TGTGCCAGCAGTTCCCCCAGCGGGAGGTCAGATACGCAGTATTTT | CASSSPSGRSDTQYF
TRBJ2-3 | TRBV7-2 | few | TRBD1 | TGTGCCAGCAGCACCGGACAGGGGCGCACAGATACGCAGTATTTT | CASSTGQGRTDTQYF
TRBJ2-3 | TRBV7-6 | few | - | TGTGCCAGCAGCGCCTGGGACACGGGCAGTACCGATACGCAGTATTTT | CASSAWDTGSTDTQYF
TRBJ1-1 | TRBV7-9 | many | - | TGTGCCAGCAGCTCCCCCTACGTGATACGAGCTTTCTTT | CASSSPYVIRAFF
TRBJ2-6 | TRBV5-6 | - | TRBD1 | TGTGCCAGCAGCGACCGACAGGGGACGGGGGCCAACGTCCTGACTTTC | CASSDRQGTGANVLTF
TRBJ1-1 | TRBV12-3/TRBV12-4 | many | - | TGTGCCAGCAGCCAGACAGTAACCACTGAAGCTTTCTTT | CASSQTVTTEAFF
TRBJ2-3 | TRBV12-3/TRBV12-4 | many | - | TGTGCCAGCAGGGGGGCAGATACGCAGTATTTT | CASRGADTQYF
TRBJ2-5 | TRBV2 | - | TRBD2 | TGTGCCAGCAGTCTCGTCCCGGGACTAGAAGAGACCCAGTACTTC | CASSLVPGLEETQYF
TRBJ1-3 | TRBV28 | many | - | TGTGCCAGCAGTCCCCCCCCGAGCTCTGGAAACACCATATATTTT | CASSPPPSSGNTIYF
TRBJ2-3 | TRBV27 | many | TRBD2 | TGTGCCAGCAGAGGACTAGCGACAGATACGCAGTATTTT | CASRGLATDTQYF
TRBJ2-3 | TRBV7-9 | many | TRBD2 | TGTGCCAGCGGGCTAGCGGGGGGAGTCACAGATACGCAGTATTTT | CASGLAGGVTDTQYF